This T cell receptor (beta chain) was documented in a study of blood T cell repertoires in COVID-19. At the level of the study: In each case, the material was cDNA or gDNA derived from T cells, B-cell-depleted T cells, or PBMCs.

The germline V gene encodes CDR1 WSHSY and CDR2 SAAADI. The CDR3 sequence is 15 residues long. Deletions cut 0 bases from V and 8 bases from J, with 13 bases between. As processed by the authors: Nucleated cell counts were estimated from reference gene primer amplification. Assay used: immunoSEQ multiplex PCR; TCRdb lists only in-frame clones, some missing. That table gives V, J and clone size, and the DNA gave D and trimming. The sample carries fewer than 200,000 clones, around 73% recorded once. Participant-reported clinical history was the basis for cohort assignment. This sequence joins TRBV10-2 and TRBJ1-4; no clear D gene. Sample: PBMCs or T cells enriched from blood (not recorded which). The receptor was derived from a woman in her forties or fifties who had recovered from COVID-19. DNA for the CDR3: TGCGCCAGCAGTGAGTCTTGGGCCTCGTCCGAAAAACTGTTTTTT. Its protein is CASSESWASSEKLFF.